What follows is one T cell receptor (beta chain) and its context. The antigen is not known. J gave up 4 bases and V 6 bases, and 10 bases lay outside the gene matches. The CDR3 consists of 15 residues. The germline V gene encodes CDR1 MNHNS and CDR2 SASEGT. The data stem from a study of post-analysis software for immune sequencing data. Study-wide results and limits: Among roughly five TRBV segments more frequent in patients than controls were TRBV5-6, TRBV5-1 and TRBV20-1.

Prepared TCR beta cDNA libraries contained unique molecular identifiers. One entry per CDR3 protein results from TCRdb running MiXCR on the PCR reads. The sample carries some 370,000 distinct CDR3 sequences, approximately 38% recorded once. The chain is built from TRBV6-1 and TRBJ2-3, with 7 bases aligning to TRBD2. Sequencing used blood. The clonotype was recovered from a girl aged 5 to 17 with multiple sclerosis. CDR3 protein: CASRVIAGTADTQYF. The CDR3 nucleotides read TGTGCCAGCAGAGTTATAGCGGGCACGGCAGATACGCAGTATTTT.